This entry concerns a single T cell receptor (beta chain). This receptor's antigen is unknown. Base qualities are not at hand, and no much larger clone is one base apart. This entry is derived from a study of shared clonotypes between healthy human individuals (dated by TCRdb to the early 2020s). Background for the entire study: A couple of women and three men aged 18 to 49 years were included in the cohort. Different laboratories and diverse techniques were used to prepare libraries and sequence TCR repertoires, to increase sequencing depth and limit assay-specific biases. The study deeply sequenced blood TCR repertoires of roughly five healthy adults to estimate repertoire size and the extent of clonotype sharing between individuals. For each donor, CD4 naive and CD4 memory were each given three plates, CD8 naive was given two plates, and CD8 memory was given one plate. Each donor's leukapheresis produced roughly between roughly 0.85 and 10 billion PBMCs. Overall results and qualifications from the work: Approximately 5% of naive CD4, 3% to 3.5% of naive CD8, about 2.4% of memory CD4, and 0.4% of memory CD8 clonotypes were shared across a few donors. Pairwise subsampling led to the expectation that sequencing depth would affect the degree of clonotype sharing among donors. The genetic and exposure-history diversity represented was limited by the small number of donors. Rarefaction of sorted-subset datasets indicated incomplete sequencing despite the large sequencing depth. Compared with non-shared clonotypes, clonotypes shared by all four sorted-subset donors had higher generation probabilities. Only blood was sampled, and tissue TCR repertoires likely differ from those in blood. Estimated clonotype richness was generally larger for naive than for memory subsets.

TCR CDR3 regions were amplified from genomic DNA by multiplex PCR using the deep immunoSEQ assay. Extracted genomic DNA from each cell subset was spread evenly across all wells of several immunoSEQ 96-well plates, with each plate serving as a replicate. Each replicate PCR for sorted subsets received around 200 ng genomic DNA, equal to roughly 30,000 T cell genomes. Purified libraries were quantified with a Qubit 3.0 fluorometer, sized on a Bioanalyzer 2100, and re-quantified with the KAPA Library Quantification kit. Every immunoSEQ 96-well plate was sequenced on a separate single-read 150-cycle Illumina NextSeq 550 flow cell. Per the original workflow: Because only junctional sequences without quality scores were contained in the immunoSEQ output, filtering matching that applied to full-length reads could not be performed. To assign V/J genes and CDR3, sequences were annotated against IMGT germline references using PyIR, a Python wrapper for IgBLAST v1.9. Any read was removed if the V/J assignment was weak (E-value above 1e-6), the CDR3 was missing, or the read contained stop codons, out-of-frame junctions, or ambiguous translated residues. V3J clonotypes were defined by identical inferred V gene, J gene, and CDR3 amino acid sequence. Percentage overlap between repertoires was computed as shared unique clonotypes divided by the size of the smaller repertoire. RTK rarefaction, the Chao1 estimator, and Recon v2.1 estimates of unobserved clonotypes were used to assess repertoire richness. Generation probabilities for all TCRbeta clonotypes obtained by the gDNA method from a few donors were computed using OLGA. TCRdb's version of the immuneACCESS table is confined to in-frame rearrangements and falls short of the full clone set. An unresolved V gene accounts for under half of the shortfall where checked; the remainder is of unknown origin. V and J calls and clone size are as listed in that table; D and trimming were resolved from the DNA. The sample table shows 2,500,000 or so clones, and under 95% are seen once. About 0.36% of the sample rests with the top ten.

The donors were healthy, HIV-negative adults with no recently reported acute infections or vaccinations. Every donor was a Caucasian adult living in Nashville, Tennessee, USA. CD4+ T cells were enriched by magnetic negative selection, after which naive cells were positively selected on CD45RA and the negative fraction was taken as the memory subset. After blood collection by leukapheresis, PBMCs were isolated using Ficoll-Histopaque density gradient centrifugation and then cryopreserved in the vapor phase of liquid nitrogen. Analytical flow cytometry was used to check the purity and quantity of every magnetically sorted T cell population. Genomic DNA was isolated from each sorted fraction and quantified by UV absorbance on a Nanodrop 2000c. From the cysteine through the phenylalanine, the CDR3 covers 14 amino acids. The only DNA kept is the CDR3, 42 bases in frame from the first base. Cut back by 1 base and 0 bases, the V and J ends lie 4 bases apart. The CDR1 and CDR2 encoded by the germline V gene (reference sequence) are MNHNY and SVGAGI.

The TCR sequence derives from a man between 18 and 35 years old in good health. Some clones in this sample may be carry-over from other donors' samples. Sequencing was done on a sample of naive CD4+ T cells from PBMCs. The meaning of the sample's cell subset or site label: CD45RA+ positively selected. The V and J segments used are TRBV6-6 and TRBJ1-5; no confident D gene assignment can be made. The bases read TGTGCCAGCAGTTACTTAGATAGCAATCAGCCCCAGCATTTT. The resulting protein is CASSYLDSNQPQHF.